The sequence of this TCR beta chain was determined in a study of vaccination and CD4 T cells after COVID-19. Study summary: Cultures designated as controls were supplied with a CEFX pool, an HIV-1 Nef pool, or no peptide.

Treatment reported: approximately 9-day PBMC culture with coronavirus spike peptide pools or control peptides (ViraFEST assay). Germline V CDR1 and CDR2: MNHNS, SASEGT. The CDR3 sequence is 14 residues long. The V gene end was trimmed by 6 bases and the J gene end by 5 bases; junction bases not matched to a gene: 4. This clonotype was seen more than once but under ten times. The antigen is unknown. Oncomine TCR Beta short-read sequencing was applied to DNA from cultured CD4+ T cells. TCRdb analysed the PCR reads with MiXCR anew, one entry per CDR3 protein. The profile shows some 10,000 distinct CDR3 sequences, around 46% of them singletons.

This chain uses TRBV6-1 with TRBJ2-2, with TRBD1 matching over 9 bases. This clonotype was obtained from a human donor who had recovered from COVID-19. Material: CD4+ T cells from blood, cultured in vitro. The CDR3 DNA sequence: TGTGCCAGCAGAGCACAGGGGGCAACCGGGGAGCTGTTTTTT. Translated: CASRAQGATGELFF.